The 4 T cell receptor beta chains below were found in one sample sequenced in a study of T cells in Graves' hyperthyroidism and ophthalmopathy. The source material, RNA transcripts, was used to amplify TCR beta CDR3 regions. HTBI primers drove first-round RT-PCR of the TCR CDR3. Each CDR3 protein is one row after TCRdb ran MiXCR on the multiplex PCR reads. The top ten clones hold around a third of a sample with approximately 690,000 distinct CDR3 sequences, around 20% of them seen once. The sequencing input was blood. These receptors all stem from a man younger than 40 with Graves' ophthalmopathy.

V is TRBV10-2 and J is TRBJ2-3, with TRBD2 identical over 9 bases. The germline V gene has CDR1 WSHSY and CDR2 SAAADI. The CDR3 has 16 amino acids. The ends lost 0 bases at V and 4 bases at J; junction bases unmatched: 5. The DNA of the CDR3 is TGCGCCAGCAGTGAGTCGGCTAGCGGGAAAGCAGATACGCAGTATTTT. Encoded protein: CASSESASGKADTQYF.

The table lists this clonotype with many counts. The gene calls are TRBV6-1 and TRBJ1-1, with no clear D. The CDR3 sequence is 15 residues long. V gave up 7 bases and J gave up 3 bases, with 18 bases separating them. The V gene's germline CDR1 is MNHNS and CDR2 SASEGT. CDR3 protein: CASNPGRIADTEAFF. Written as DNA, the CDR3 is TGTGCCAGCAATCCAGGTAGAATTGCAGACACTGAAGCTTTCTTT.

Many counts were recorded for this clonotype. The chain couples TRBV6-1 to TRBJ1-4; possibly TRBD1 for D (5 bases). Germline lookup yields CDR1 MNHNS and CDR2 SASEGT. The CDR3 sequence is 14 residues long. V was cut by 6 bases and J by 8 bases, with 16 bases left in between. CDR3: CASRLPGTAEKLFF. Here the CDR3 DNA reads TGTGCCAGCAGGCTTCCCGGGACGGCCGAAAAACTGTTTTTT.

This clonotype was found a few times. This chain joins TRBV28 and TRBJ2-7, with TRBD1 identical over 11 bases. Per germline, CDR1 MDHEN and CDR2 SYDVKM. The junction had 16 bases not matched to a gene; V was cut back by 4 bases and J by 5 bases. There are 18 residues in the CDR3. CDR3: CASSWRTRGQGAHNEQYF. Written as DNA, the CDR3 is TGTGCCAGCAGTTGGAGAACCAGAGGACAGGGGGCGCACAACGAGCAGTACTTC.